This TCR beta chain was observed in a study of CD8+ T cells in alopecia areata. Sorting separated CD4+ and CD8+ T cells out of PBMCs. Overall study findings and caveats: In lesional scalp, particularly from alopecia totalis/universalis, clonality was higher than in normal scalp. Sequencing of scalp tissue also captures the resident alphabeta T cells of normal skin.

Trimming took off 0 bases at V and 1 base at J, with 7 bases between the two ends. The CDR3 has 14 amino acids. Germline V gene lookup returns CDR1 SGHDT and CDR2 YYEEEE. TCR sequencing used cDNA made by reverse transcription of extracted RNA. TCRdb's table, derived via immunoSEQ multiplex PCR, lists solely in-frame clones and lacks some. The table lists about 150,000 clones, 55% of them singletons, with 4% to 5.5% in the top ten. As for this clone: Antigen: not known.

The receptor was isolated from a human donor in good health. The sequencing input was CD4+ T cells sorted from blood. J is TRBJ1-1 and V is TRBV5-6; unclear D gene. CDR3 nucleotides: TGTGCCAGCAGCTTGGATGGGAGGAACACTGAAGCTTTCTTT. This translates into CASSLDGRNTEAFF.